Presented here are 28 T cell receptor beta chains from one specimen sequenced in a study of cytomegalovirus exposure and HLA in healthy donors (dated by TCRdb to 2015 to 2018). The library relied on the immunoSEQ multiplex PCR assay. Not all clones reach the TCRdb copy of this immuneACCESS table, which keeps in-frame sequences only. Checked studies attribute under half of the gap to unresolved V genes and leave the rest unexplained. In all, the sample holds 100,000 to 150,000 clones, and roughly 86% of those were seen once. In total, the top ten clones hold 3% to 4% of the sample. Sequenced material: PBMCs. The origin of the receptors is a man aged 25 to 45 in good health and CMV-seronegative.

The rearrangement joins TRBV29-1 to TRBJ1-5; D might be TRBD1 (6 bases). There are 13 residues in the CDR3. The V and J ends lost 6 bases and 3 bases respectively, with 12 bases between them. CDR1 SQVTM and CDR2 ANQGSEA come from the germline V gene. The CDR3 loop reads CSVGTRLNQPQHF. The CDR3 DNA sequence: TGCAGCGTGGGGACAAGACTCAATCAGCCCCAGCATTTT.

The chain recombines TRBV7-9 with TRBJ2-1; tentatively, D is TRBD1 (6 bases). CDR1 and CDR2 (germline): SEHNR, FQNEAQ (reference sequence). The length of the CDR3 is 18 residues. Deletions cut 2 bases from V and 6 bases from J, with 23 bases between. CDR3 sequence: CASSLYGTGKALFNEQFF. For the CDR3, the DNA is TGTGCCAGCAGCTTATACGGAACAGGGAAAGCTCTTTTCAATGAGCAGTTCTTC.

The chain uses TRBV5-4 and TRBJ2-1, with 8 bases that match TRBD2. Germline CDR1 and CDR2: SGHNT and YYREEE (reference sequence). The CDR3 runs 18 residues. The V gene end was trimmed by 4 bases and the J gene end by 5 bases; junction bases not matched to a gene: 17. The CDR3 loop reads CASSPLGGGGTMNNEQFF. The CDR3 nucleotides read TGTGCCAGCAGCCCTCTCGGGGGCGGGGGGACTATGAACAATGAGCAGTTCTTC.

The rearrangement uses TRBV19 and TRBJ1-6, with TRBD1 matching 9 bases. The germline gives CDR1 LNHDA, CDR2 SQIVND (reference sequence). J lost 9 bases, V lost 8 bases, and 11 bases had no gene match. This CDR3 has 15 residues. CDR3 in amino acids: CASSEQGAVGSPLHF. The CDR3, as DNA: TGTGCCAGTTCTGAACAGGGGGCAGTTGGTTCACCCCTCCACTTT.

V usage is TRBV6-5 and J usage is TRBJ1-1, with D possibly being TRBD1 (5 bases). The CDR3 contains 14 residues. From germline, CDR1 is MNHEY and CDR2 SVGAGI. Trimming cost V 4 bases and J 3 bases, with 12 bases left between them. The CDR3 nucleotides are TGTGCCAGCAGTTCCGGGGGTTGGCACACTGAAGCTTTCTTT. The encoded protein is CASSSGGWHTEAFF.

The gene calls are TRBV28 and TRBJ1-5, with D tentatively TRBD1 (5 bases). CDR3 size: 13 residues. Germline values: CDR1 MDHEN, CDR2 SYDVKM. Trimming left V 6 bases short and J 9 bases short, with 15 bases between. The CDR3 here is CASSIRGGAPQHF. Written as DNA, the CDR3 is TGTGCCAGCAGCATCCGCGGGGGTGCGCCCCAGCATTTT.

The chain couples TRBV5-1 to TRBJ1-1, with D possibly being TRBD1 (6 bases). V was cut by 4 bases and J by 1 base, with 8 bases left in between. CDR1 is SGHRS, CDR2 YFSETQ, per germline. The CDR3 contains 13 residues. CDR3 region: CASSQTGNTEAFF. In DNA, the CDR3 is TGCGCCAGCAGCCAGACAGGGAACACTGAAGCTTTCTTT. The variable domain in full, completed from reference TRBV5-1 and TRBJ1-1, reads KAGVTQTPRYLIKTRGQQVTLSCSPISGHRSVSWYQQTPGQGLQFLFEYFSETQRNKGNFPGRFSGRQFSNSRSEMNVSTLELGDSALYLCASSQTGNTEAFFGQGTRLTVV.

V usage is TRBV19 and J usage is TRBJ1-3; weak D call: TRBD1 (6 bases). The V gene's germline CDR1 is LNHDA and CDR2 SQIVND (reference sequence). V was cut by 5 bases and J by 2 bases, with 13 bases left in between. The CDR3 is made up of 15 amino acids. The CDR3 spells CASSPGTSPGNTIYF. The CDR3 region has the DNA TGTGCCAGTAGTCCCGGGACATCCCCTGGAAACACCATATATTTT.

This chain's CDR3 is CASSPGGPQHF. The DNA of the CDR3 is TGTGCCAGCAGCCCGGGGGGGCCCCAGCATTTT. The rearrangement uses TRBV7-9 and TRBJ1-5; TRBD1 is a possible D gene (5 bases). Trimming cost V 5 bases and J 9 bases, with 8 bases left between them. In germline, CDR1 is SEHNR, CDR2 FQNEAQ (reference sequence). This CDR3 has 11 amino acids.

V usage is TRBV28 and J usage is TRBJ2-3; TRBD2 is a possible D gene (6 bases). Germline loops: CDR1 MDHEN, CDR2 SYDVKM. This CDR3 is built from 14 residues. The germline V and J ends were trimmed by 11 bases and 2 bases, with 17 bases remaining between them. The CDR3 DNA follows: TGTGCCGGAGGGCGAGGGTCATTCACAGATACGCAGTATTTT. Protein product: CAGGRGSFTDTQYF.

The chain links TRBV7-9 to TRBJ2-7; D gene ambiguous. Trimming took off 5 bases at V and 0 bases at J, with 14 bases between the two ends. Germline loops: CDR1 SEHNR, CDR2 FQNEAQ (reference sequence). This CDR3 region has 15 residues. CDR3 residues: CASSARDSDSYEQYF. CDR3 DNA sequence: TGTGCCAGCAGCGCTCGAGACTCAGACTCCTACGAGCAGTACTTC. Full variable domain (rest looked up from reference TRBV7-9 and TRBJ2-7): DTGVSQNPRHKITKRGQNVTFRCDPISEHNRLYWYRQTLGQGPEFLTYFQNEAQLEKSRLLSDRFSAERPKGSFSTLEIQRTEQGDSAMYLCASSARDSDSYEQYFGPGTRLTVT.

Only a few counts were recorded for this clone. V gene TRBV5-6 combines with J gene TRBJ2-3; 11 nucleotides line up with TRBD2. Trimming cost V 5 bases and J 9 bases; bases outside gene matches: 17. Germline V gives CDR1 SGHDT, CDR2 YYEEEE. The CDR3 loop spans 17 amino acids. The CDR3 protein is CASRATGTSGSWGTQYF. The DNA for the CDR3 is TGTGCCAGCAGGGCAACCGGGACTAGCGGTTCGTGGGGGACGCAGTATTTT.

The CDR3 nucleotides are TGCGCCAGCAGCTCGCCGGGAGTCAACTATGGCTACACCTTC. Amino acid sequence: CASSSPGVNYGYTF. The rearrangement links TRBV5-1 to TRBJ1-2; no clear D. V dropped 3 bases and J dropped 2 bases, with 11 bases sitting between them. CDR3 length equals 14 residues. CDR1 is SGHRS and CDR2 is YFSETQ in the germline V gene.

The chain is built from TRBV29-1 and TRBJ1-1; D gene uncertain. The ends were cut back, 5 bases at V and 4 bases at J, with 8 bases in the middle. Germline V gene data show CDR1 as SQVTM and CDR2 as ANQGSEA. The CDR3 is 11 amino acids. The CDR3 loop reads CSVFPGTEAFF. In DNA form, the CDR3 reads TGCAGCGTTTTCCCGGGCACTGAAGCTTTCTTT.

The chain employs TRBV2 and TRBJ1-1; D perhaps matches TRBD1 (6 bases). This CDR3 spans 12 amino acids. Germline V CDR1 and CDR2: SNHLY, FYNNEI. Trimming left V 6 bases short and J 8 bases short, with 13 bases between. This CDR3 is CASRWGPQEAFF. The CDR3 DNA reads TGTGCCAGCAGGTGGGGGCCCCAGGAAGCTTTCTTT.

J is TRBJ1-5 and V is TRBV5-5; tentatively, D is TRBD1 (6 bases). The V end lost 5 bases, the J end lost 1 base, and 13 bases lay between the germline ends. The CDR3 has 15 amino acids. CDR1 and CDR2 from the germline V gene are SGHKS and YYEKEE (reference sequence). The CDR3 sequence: CASRQGQGSNQPQHF. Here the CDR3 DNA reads TGTGCCAGCAGGCAGGGGCAAGGGAGCAATCAGCCCCAGCATTTT.

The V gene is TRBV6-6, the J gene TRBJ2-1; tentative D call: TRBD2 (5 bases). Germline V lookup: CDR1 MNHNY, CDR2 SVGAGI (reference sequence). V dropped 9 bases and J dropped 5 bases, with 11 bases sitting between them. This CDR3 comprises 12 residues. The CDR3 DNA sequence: TGTGCCAGTCGGCCCGGGAACAATGAGCAGTTCTTC. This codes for CASRPGNNEQFF.

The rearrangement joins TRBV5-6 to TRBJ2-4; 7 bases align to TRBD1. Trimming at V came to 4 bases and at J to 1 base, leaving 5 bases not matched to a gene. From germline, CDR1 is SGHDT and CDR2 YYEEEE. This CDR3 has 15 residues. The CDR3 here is CASSPTGWAKNIQYF. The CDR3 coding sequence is TGTGCCAGCAGCCCGACAGGGTGGGCCAAAAACATTCAGTACTTC.

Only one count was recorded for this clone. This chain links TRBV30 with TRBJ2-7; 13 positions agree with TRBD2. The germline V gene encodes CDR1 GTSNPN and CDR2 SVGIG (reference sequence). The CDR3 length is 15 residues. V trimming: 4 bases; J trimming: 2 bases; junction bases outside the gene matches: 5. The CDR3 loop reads CAWIEGTSGAYEQYF. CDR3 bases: TGTGCCTGGATCGAAGGGACTAGCGGGGCCTACGAGCAGTACTTC.

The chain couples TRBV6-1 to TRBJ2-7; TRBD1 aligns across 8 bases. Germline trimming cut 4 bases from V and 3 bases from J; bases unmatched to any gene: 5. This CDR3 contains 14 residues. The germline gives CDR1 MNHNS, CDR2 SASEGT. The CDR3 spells CASSVVQGDYEQYF. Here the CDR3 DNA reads TGTGCCAGCAGTGTAGTACAGGGGGACTACGAGCAGTACTTC.

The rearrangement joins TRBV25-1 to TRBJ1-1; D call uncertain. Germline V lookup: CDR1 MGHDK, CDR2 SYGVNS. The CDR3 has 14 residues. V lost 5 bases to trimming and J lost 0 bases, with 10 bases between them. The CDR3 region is CASSSTVMNTEAFF. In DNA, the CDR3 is TGTGCCAGCAGTTCCACAGTCATGAACACTGAAGCTTTCTTT.

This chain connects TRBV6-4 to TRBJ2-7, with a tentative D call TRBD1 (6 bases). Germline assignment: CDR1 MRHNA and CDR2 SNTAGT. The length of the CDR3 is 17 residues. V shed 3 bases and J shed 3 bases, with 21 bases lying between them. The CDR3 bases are TGTGCCAGCAGTGAGTGGGCACTCGGACAGAGACTCTACGAGCAGTACTTC. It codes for CASSEWALGQRLYEQYF.

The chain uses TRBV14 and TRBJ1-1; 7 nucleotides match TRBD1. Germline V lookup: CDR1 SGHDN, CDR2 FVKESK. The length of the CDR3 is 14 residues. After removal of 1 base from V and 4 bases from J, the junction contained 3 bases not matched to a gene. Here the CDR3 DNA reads TGTGCCAGCAGCCAAGGTCCAGGGGGCACTGAAGCTTTCTTT. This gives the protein CASSQGPGGTEAFF.

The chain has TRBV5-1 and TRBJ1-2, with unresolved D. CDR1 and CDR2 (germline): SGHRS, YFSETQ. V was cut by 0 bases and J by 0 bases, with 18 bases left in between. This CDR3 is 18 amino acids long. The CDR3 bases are TGCGCCAGCAGCTTGGGGACCGGGGAGGACTTAGCTAACTATGGCTACACCTTC. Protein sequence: CASSLGTGEDLANYGYTF.

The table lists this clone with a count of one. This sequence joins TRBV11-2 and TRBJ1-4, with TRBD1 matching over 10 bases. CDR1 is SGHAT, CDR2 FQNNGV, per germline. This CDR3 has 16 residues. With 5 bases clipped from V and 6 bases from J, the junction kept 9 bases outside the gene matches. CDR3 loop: CASSPNRGTGDEKLFF. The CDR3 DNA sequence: TGTGCCAGCAGCCCCAATCGTGGGACAGGGGATGAAAAACTGTTTTTT.

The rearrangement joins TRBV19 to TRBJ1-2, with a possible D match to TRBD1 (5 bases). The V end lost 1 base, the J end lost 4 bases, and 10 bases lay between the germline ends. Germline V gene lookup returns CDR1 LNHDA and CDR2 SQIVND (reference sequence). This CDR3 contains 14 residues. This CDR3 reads CASSIAGGAYGYTF. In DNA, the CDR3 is TGTGCCAGTAGTATAGCCGGCGGGGCCTATGGCTACACCTTC. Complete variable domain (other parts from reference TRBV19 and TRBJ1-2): DGGITQSPKYLFRKEGQNVTLSCEQNLNHDAMYWYRQDPGQGLRLIYYSQIVNDFQKGDIAEGYSVSREKKESFPLTVTSAQKNPTAFYLCASSIAGGAYGYTFGSGTRLTVV.

CDR3 region: CASSQGGLAGGRGTDTQYF. The CDR3 DNA reads as TGTGCCAGCAGCCAAGGGGGACTAGCGGGGGGGCGAGGCACAGATACGCAGTATTTT. J is TRBJ2-3 and V is TRBV4-2, with 16 bases identical to TRBD2. V shed 1 base and J 1 base; nucleotides not matched to a gene: 5. Germline CDR1 reads LGHNA; CDR2 reads YNFKEQ. The CDR3 runs to 19 residues.

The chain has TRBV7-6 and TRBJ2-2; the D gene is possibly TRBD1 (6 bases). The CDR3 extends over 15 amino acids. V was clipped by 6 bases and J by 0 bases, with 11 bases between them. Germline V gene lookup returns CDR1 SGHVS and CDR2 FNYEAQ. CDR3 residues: CASSRRQANTGELFF. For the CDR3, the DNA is TGTGCCAGCAGTCGGAGACAGGCGAACACCGGGGAGCTGTTTTTT.